Sequencing of this T cell receptor (beta chain) was carried out in a study of T cell repertoires in cytomegalovirus infection (dated by TCRdb to about 2019). In the study overall: Because public TCR beta signatures pointed to carriage of CMV infection together with the matching HLA type, the HLA type of each donor mattered for the analysis.

Sequencing used an Illumina HiSeq 1500. TCRdb reanalyzed the raw reads on its own, using fastp at Q25 for trimming and MiXCR for clone calling, and kept in-frame beta chains. Every entry covers one CDR3 protein and lists the most common genes and DNA from its rows. The sample table lists about 150,000 distinct CDR3 sequences, about a quarter of them with a count of one. 9.5% to 13% of the sample goes to the ten largest clones. Results the study describes overall, beyond this receptor: Cumulative frequency of public TCR beta family members discriminated carriers of CMV infection plus the relevant HLA type in this cohort and an independent approximately 350-donor cohort. In the ex vivo response, HLA-C-restricted CMV-specific TCR beta clonotypes were dominant, and in two of eight donors the single most frequent clonotype came from this HLA-C-restricted group.

As regards this clonotype: The clone's antigen remains unknown. Base qualities are not recorded, but no much larger clone differs from it by a single base.

V is pared back by 4 bases and J by 5 bases, with 14 bases lying between the germline termini. From the cysteine up to the phenylalanine, the CDR3 has a length of 14 residues. Of the read, only the CDR3 DNA is kept; its 42 bases are in frame from base 1. CDR1 and CDR2 (SNHLY, FYNNEI) derive from the germline V gene. The V and J genes are TRBV2 and TRBJ1-1; the D gene is unclear. Sequenced material: PBMCs. This sequence was found in a human donor in good health (CMV status not recorded). Some clones in this sample may be carry-over from other donors' samples. The encoded CDR3 is CASSVRPPSTEAFF. The nucleotides are TGTGCCAGCAGTGTACGACCCCCCAGTACTGAAGCTTTCTTT. Reference TRBV2 and TRBJ1-1 proteins supply the regions before and after the CDR3; the full variable domain is: EPEVTQTPSHQVTQMGQEVILRCVPISNHLYFYWYRQILGQKVEFLVSFYNNEISEKSEIFDDQFSVERPDGSNFTLKIRSTKLEDSAMYFCASSVRPPSTEAFFGQGTRLTVV.